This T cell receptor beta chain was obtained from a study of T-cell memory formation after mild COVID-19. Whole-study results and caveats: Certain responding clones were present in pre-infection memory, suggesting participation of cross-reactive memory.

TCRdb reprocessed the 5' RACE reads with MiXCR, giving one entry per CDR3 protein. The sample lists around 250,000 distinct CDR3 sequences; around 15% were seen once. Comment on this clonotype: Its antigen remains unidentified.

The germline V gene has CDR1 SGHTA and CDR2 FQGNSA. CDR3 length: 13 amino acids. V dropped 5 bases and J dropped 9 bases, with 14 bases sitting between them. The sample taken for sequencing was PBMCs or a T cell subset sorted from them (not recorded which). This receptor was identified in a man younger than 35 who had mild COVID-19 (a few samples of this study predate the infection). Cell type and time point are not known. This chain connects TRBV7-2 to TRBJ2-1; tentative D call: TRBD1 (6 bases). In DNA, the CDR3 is TGTGCCAGCAGCAGAAACAGGGCCGGTGAGCAGTTCTTC. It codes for CASSRNRAGEQFF.